These 24 T cell receptor beta chains were all obtained from the same sample, sequenced in a study of shared clonotypes between healthy human individuals. Using immunoSEQ multiplex PCR, the repertoire was profiled, and TCRdb retains in-frame clones only, with some absent. The sample shows fewer than 1.8 million clones, approximately 98.5% of them seen only once. The sample was naive CD4+ T cells sorted from blood. The subset: CD45RA+ positively selected. The origin of the receptors is a man aged 30-40 years in good health.

The CDR3, as DNA: TGTGCCTGGAGGGGCAGGGTGAGCGGCTACACCTTC. It codes for CAWRGRVSGYTF. The chain has TRBV30 and TRBJ1-2; weak D call: TRBD1 (5 bases). Germline-derived CDR1 and CDR2 are GTSNPN and SVGIG (reference sequence). V was shortened by 3 bases and J by 8 bases, with 13 bases between the two germline ends. This CDR3 spans 12 amino acids. Filled out from reference TRBV30 and TRBJ1-2, the complete variable domain reads SQTIHQWPATLVQPVGSPLSLECTVEGTSNPNLYWYRQAAGRGLQLLFYSVGIGQISSEVPQNLSASRPQDRQFILSSKKLLLSDSGFYLCAWRGRVSGYTFGSGTRLTVV.

This clone has only one observation. The chain links TRBV11-1 to TRBJ2-5, with a possible D match to TRBD1 (6 bases). The ends were cut back, 1 base at V and 5 bases at J, with 8 bases in the middle. The germline V gene encodes CDR1 SGHAT and CDR2 FQDESV (reference sequence). This CDR3 is built from 13 residues. The chain's CDR3 is CASSLGQGETQYF. Here the CDR3 DNA reads TGTGCCAGCAGCTTAGGGCAGGGGGAGACCCAGTACTTC.

This chain joins TRBV5-1 and TRBJ2-2; TRBD2 aligns across 12 bases. The CDR3 totals 17 residues. After removal of 4 bases from V and 5 bases from J, the junction contained 9 bases not matched to a gene. CDR1 and CDR2 (germline): SGHRS, YFSETQ. The chain's CDR3 is CASSKPSGTSGTGELFF. The CDR3 nucleotides read TGCGCCAGCAGCAAACCCTCCGGGACTAGCGGGACCGGGGAGCTGTTTTTT.

The rearrangement links TRBV27 to TRBJ1-2, with D hard to call. Deletions cut 3 bases from V and 8 bases from J, with 13 bases between. Per germline, CDR1 MNHEY and CDR2 SMNVEV (reference sequence). CDR3 length: 13 residues. CDR3 nucleotide sequence: TGTGCCAGCAGTTTTGGCAGCTCCTTGGGCTACACCTTC. Encoded protein: CASSFGSSLGYTF.

Concerning this clone: The sample contains more than one DNA sequence encoding this CDR3. This chain joins TRBV2 and TRBJ2-5; possible D gene TRBD1, 5 bases. Trimming cost V 3 bases and J 4 bases, with 12 bases left between them. The CDR3 is 14 residues long. Germline CDR1 and CDR2: SNHLY and FYNNEI. The CDR3 loop reads CASSELGVGETQYF. The CDR3 nucleotides are TGTGCCAGCAGTGAGTTAGGGGTCGGAGAGACCCAGTACTTC.

This chain connects TRBV6-1 to TRBJ1-5; 8 bases match TRBD1. Germline CDR1 MNHNS, CDR2 SASEGT. The CDR3 has 17 residues. With V trimmed by 0 bases and J by 4 bases, 8 bases remained unmatched. This CDR3 is CASSEALGRGPNQPQHF. The CDR3 region has the DNA TGTGCCAGCAGTGAAGCCCTTGGCAGGGGGCCGAATCAGCCCCAGCATTTT.

V gene TRBV7-6 combines with J gene TRBJ2-3; 7 bases are a match to TRBD2. J lost 2 bases, V lost 5 bases, and 13 bases had no gene match. Germline V gene data show CDR1 as SGHVS and CDR2 as FNYEAQ. This CDR3 has 17 amino acids. The CDR3 sequence: CASSRAPTSMYTDTQYF. The CDR3 nucleotides read TGTGCCAGCAGCCGAGCCCCGACTAGCATGTACACAGATACGCAGTATTTT.

Notes on this clone: One junction end does not reproduce the germline sequence, and a read error may be involved. V gene TRBV6-4 combines with J gene TRBJ2-3; D may be TRBD1 (5 bases). Looked up from germline, CDR1 is MRHNA and CDR2 is SNTAGT. CDR3 length: 18 amino acids. The CDR3 is CASSDCGVPGPRADTQYF. In nucleotides, the CDR3 is TGTGCCAGCAGCGACTGTGGTGTGCCAGGACCCAGGGCAGATACGCAGTATTTT.

The V gene is TRBV29-1, the J gene TRBJ2-5, with 7 bases lining up with TRBD1. Germline CDR1 and CDR2: SQVTM and ANQGSEA. Trimming removed 4 bases from V and 1 base from J; junction bases left unmatched: 15. The CDR3 runs 17 residues. Here the CDR3 DNA reads TGCAGCGTTGCACGCACCGGACAGGCGCGAACCCAAGAGACCCAGTACTTC. Its protein product is CSVARTGQARTQETQYF.

The V gene is TRBV5-4, the J gene TRBJ1-1; TRBD1 agrees at 7 bases. Germline V gene lookup returns CDR1 SGHNT and CDR2 YYREEE (reference sequence). With 4 bases clipped from V and 4 bases from J, the junction kept 4 bases outside the gene matches. The CDR3 is made up of 13 amino acids. CDR3 residues: CASSISGGTEAFF. CDR3 bases: TGTGCCAGCAGCATATCAGGGGGCACTGAAGCTTTCTTT.

J is TRBJ2-7 and V is TRBV18; perhaps TRBD1 as D (6 bases). The V gene's germline CDR1 is KGHSH and CDR2 LQKENI. Trimming removed 0 bases from V and 3 bases from J, with 12 bases in between. The CDR3 has 15 amino acids. CDR3 protein: CASSPPSQGVYEQYF. Here the CDR3 DNA reads TGTGCCAGCTCACCACCGTCACAGGGTGTCTACGAGCAGTACTTC.

The V call is TRBV6-5, the J call TRBJ2-7; 8 bases fit TRBD1. From germline, CDR1 is MNHEY and CDR2 SVGAGI. The trim removed 6 bases at V and 4 bases at J, leaving 8 bases unmatched. The CDR3 totals 14 residues. The CDR3 protein is CASSRTGWMYEQYF. DNA of the CDR3: TGTGCCAGCAGCCGGACAGGGTGGATGTACGAGCAGTACTTC.

The chain has TRBV19 and TRBJ1-1; D is perhaps TRBD1 (5 bases). The CDR3 sequence is 15 residues long. V dropped 7 bases and J dropped 4 bases, with 19 bases sitting between them. Germline V gene sequence: CDR1 LNHDA, CDR2 SQIVND (reference sequence). In DNA, the CDR3 is TGTGCCAGTACCACGGGGGTCAGGGAAGGCACTGAAGCTTTCTTT. The encoded protein is CASTTGVREGTEAFF.

The chain carries TRBV5-1 and TRBJ2-6; D is ambiguous. V lost 5 bases and J lost 2, with 14 bases in between. CDR1 and CDR2 (germline): SGHRS, YFSETQ. The CDR3 runs 16 residues. This CDR3 reads CASSKGNSAGANVLTF. DNA of the CDR3: TGCGCCAGCAGTAAGGGAAATTCGGCTGGGGCCAACGTCCTGACTTTC.

J is TRBJ1-1 and V is TRBV5-1; D unclear. V was cut by 2 bases and J by 1 base, with 12 bases left in between. The CDR3 is 15 residues long. Germline V CDR1 and CDR2: SGHRS, YFSETQ. The CDR3 sequence: CASSFMTRGNTEAFF. The CDR3 DNA sequence: TGCGCCAGCAGCTTCATGACCCGAGGGAACACTGAAGCTTTCTTT.

This sequence joins TRBV11-3 and TRBJ2-1; no reliable D call. Trimming stripped 3 bases from V and 0 bases from J, with 12 bases between. Germline V CDR1 and CDR2: SGHNT, YENEEA. The CDR3 extends over 16 amino acids. CDR3 coding DNA: TGTGCCAGCAGCTTCCACCGGACGAGCTCCTACAATGAGCAGTTCTTC. It codes for CASSFHRTSSYNEQFF. Together with reference TRBV11-3 and TRBJ2-1, the CDR3 gives the full variable domain: EAGVVQSPRYKIIEKKQPVAFWCNPISGHNTLYWYLQNLGQGPELLIRYENEEAVDDSQLPKDRFSAERLKGVDSTLKIQPAELGDSAVYLCASSFHRTSSYNEQFFGPGTRLTVL.

The chain couples TRBV30 to TRBJ2-5; D remains unclear. Between the trimmed V and J ends, which lost 2 bases and 2 bases, there was a span of 18 bases. In germline, CDR1 is GTSNPN, CDR2 SVGIG (reference sequence). The CDR3 has 16 residues. The DNA for the CDR3 is TGTGCCTGGAGTCGATCCAGGAATTTGGGACAAGAGACCCAGTACTTC. Protein sequence: CAWSRSRNLGQETQYF. Using reference TRBV30 and TRBJ2-5 for the parts outside the CDR3, the full variable domain is SQTIHQWPATLVQPVGSPLSLECTVEGTSNPNLYWYRQAAGRGLQLLFYSVGIGQISSEVPQNLSASRPQDRQFILSSKKLLLSDSGFYLCAWSRSRNLGQETQYFGPGTRLLVL.

The chain combines TRBV5-6 with TRBJ2-1; tentatively, D is TRBD2 (6 bases). The germline V and J ends were trimmed by 0 bases and 4 bases, with 20 bases remaining between them. CDR3 length: 18 residues. Germline CDR1 and CDR2: SGHDT and YYEEEE. CDR3 bases: TGTGCCAGCAGCTTGGGACTAGTAGGGGATGCTTCGTACAATGAGCAGTTCTTC. This gives the protein CASSLGLVGDASYNEQFF.

This chain joins TRBV5-5 and TRBJ2-5; 11 bases agree with TRBD2. Germline V gene lookup returns CDR1 SGHKS and CDR2 YYEKEE (reference sequence). Trimming took 4 bases from V and 5 from J; bases not matched to a gene: 10. This CDR3 contains 16 residues. The CDR3 here is CASSIAGGPSGETQYF. The CDR3, as DNA: TGTGCCAGCAGCATAGCGGGAGGGCCATCAGGGGAGACCCAGTACTTC.

The rearrangement links TRBV19 to TRBJ2-1; 9 bases agree with TRBD2. CDR1 and CDR2 from the germline V gene are LNHDA and SQIVND (reference sequence). The CDR3 contains 16 residues. J lost 8 bases, V lost 1 base, and 9 bases had no gene match. The CDR3 DNA follows: TGTGCCAGTAGTATAGGGCTGATAGCGGGAGTAGATGAGCAGTTCTTC. This sequence encodes CASSIGLIAGVDEQFF.

The chain combines TRBV27 with TRBJ2-2, with TRBD2 identical over 12 bases. Germline assignment: CDR1 MNHEY and CDR2 SMNVEV (reference sequence). The CDR3 extends over 19 amino acids. V was clipped by 7 bases and J by 4 bases; unmatched bases: 16. The CDR3 DNA sequence: TGTGCCAGCACCTCGTTGGGGCTAGCGGGAGGGGCGGGCACCGGGGAGCTGTTTTTT. Its translation: CASTSLGLAGGAGTGELFF.

The chain recombines TRBV27 with TRBJ1-1; TRBD1 is a possible D gene (6 bases). CDR3 length: 11 residues. In germline, CDR1 is MNHEY, CDR2 SMNVEV (reference sequence). V shed 7 bases and J shed 4 bases, with 7 bases lying between them. The CDR3 sequence: CASIRGTEAFF. As DNA, the CDR3 is TGTGCCAGCATCAGGGGCACTGAAGCTTTCTTT.

The chain has TRBV6-6 and TRBJ2-1; 7 bases align to TRBD2. The germline V gene has CDR1 MNHNY and CDR2 SVGAGI (reference sequence). Unmatched junction bases numbered 3, after V lost 1 base and J lost 9 bases. The CDR3 runs to 13 residues. CDR3 residues: CASSYLPSGEQFF. CDR3 coding DNA: TGTGCCAGCAGTTACTTGCCTAGCGGTGAGCAGTTCTTC.

V and J are TRBV6-1 and TRBJ2-2; no firm D call. The CDR3 has 13 amino acids. Per germline, CDR1 MNHNS and CDR2 SASEGT. V lost 5 bases to trimming and J lost 6 bases, with 10 bases between them. CDR3 in DNA: TGTGCCAGCAGTTTAACACATGCCGGGGAGCTGTTTTTT. Encoded protein: CASSLTHAGELFF.